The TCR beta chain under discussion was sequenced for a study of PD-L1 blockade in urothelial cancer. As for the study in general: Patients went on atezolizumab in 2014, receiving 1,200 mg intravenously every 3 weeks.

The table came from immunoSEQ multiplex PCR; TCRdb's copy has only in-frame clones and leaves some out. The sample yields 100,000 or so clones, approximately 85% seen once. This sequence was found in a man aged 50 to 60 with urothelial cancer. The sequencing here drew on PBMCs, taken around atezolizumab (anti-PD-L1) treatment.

The CDR3: CAISESGLAVDAYEQYF. The CDR3 DNA reads as TGTGCCATCAGTGAGTCGGGACTAGCGGTAGATGCCTACGAGCAGTACTTC. V is TRBV10-3 and J is TRBJ2-7; 11 bases are a match to TRBD2. The CDR3 is 17 amino acids. Per germline, CDR1 ENHRY and CDR2 SYGVKD. V shed 0 bases and J 2 bases; nucleotides not matched to a gene: 6.